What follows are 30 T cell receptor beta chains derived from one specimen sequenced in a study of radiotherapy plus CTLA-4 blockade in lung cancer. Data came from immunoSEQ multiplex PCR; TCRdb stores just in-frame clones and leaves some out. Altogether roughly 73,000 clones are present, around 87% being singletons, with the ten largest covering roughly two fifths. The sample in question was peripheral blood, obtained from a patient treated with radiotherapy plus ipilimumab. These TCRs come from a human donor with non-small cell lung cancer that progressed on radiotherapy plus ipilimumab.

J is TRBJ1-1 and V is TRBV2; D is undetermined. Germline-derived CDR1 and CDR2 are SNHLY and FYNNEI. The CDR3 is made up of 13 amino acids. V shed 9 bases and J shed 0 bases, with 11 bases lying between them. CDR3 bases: TGTGCCAGTCAAGCAGTAATGAACACTGAAGCTTTCTTT. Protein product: CASQAVMNTEAFF.

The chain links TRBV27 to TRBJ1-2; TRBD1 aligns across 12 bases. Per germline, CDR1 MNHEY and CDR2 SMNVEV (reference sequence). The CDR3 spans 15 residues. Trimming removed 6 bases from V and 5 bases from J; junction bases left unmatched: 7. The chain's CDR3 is CASSPGTGGFYGYTF. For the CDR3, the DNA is TGTGCCAGCAGCCCCGGGACAGGGGGCTTTTATGGCTACACCTTC.

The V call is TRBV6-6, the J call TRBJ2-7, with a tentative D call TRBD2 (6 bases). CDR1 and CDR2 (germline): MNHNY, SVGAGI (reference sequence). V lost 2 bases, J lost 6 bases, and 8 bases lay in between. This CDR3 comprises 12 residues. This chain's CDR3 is CASSYGGGEQYF. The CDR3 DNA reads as TGTGCCAGCAGTTACGGGGGAGGCGAGCAGTACTTC.

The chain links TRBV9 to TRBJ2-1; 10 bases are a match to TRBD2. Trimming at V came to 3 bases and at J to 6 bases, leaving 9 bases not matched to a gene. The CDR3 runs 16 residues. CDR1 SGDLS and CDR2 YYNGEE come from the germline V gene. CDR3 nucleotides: TGTGCCAGCAGCGCGTATCTAGCGGGAGTAAGCAATGAGCAGTTCTTC. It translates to CASSAYLAGVSNEQFF.

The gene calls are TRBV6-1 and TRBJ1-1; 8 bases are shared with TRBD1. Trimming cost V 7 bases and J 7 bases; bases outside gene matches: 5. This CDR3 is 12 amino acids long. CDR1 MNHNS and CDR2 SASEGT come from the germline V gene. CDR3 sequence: CASNLGQGEAFF. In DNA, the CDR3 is TGTGCCAGCAACTTAGGACAGGGTGAAGCTTTCTTT.

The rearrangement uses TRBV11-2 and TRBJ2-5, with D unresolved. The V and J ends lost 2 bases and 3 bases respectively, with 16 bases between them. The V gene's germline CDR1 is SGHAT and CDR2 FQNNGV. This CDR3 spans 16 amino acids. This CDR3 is CASSLTVTDGEETQYF. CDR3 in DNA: TGTGCCAGCAGCTTAACTGTAACGGATGGAGAAGAGACCCAGTACTTC.

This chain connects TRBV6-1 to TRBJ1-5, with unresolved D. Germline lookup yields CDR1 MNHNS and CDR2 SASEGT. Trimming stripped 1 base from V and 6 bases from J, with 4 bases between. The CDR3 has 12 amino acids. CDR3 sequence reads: CASSEGPQPQHF. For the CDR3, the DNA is TGTGCCAGCAGTGAAGGACCTCAGCCCCAGCATTTT.

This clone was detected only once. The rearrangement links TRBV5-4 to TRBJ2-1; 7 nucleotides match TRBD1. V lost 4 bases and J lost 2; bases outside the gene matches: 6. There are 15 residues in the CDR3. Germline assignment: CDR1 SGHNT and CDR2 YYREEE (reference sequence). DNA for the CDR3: TGTGCCAGCAGCGGAAGGGACAGCACCTACAATGAGCAGTTCTTC. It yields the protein CASSGRDSTYNEQFF.

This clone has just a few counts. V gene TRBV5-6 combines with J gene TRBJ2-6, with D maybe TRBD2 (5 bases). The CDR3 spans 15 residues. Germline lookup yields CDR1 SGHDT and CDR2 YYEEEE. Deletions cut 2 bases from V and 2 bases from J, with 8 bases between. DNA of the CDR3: TGTGCCAGCAGCTTCCGGGGAGCTGGGGCCAACGTCCTGACTTTC. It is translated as CASSFRGAGANVLTF.

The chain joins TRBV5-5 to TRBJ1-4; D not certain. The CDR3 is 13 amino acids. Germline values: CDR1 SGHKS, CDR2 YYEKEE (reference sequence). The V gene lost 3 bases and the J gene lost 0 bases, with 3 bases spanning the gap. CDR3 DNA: TGTGCCAGCAGCTCGGCAACTAATGAAAAACTGTTTTTT. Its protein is CASSSATNEKLFF.

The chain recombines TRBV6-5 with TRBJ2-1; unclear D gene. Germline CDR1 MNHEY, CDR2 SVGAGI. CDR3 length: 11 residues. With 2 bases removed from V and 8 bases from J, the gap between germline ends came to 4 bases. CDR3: CASSYGDEQFF. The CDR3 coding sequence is TGTGCCAGCAGTTACGGGGATGAGCAGTTCTTC.

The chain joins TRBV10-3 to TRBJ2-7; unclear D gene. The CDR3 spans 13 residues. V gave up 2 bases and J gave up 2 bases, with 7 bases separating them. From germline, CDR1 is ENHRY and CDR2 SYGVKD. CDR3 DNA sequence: TGTGCCATCAGTGAGGGCGTACCCTACGAGCAGTACTTC. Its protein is CAISEGVPYEQYF.

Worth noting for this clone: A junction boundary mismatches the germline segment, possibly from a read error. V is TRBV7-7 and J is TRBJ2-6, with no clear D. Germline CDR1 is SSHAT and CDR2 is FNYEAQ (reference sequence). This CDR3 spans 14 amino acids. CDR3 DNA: TGTGCTAGCAGCTTAGATTCTGGGGCCAACGTCCTGACTTTC. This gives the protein CASSLDSGANVLTF.

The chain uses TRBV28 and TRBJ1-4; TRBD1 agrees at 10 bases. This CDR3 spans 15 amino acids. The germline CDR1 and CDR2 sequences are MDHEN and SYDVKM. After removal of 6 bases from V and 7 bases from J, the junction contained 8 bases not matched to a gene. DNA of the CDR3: TGTGCCAGCAGGAAGCAAGGACAGGGGGGTGAAAAACTGTTTTTT. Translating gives CASRKQGQGGEKLFF.

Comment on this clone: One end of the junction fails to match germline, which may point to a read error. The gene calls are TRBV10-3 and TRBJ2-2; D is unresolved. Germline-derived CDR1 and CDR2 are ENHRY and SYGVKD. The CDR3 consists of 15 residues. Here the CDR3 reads CATSRKNGNTGELFF. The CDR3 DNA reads TGTGCCACCAGTCGTAAGAACGGAAACACCGGGGAGCTGTTTTTT.

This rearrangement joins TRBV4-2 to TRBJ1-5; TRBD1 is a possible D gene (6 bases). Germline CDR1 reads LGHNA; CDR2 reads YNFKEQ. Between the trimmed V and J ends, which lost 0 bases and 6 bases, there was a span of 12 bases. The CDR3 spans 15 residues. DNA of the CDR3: TGTGCCAGCAGCCAAGATCCCAGGGGCGGTCAGCCCCAGCATTTT. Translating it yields CASSQDPRGGQPQHF.

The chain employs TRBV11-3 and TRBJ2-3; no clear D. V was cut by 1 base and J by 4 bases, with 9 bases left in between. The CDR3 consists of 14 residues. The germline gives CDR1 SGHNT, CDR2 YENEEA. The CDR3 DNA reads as TGTGCCAGCAGCTTAGCCAGGCTTTCAGATACGCAGTATTTT. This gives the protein CASSLARLSDTQYF.

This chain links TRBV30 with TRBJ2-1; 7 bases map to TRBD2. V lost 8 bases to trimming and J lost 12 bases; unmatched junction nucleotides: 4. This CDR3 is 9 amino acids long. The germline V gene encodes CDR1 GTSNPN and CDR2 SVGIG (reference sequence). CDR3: CALGGGQFF. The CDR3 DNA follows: TGTGCCCTTGGGGGGGGGCAGTTCTTC.

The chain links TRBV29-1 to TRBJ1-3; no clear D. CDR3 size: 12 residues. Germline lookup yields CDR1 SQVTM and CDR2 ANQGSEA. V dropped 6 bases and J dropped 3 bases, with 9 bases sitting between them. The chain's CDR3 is CSVADGGNTIYF. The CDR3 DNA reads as TGCAGCGTGGCGGACGGTGGAAACACCATATATTTT.

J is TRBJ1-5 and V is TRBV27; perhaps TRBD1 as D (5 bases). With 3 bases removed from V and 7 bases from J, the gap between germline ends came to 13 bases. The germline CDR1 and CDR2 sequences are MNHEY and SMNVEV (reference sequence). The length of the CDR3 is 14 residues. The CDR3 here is CASSFDSSGQPQHF. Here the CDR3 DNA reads TGTGCCAGCAGTTTCGACAGTTCGGGACAGCCCCAGCATTTT.

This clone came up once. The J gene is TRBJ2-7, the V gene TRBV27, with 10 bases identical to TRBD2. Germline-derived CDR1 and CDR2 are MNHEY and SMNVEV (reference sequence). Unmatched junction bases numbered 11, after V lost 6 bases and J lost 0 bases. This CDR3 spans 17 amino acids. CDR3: CASRLNSGRQSSYEQYV. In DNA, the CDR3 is TGTGCCAGCAGGCTAAATAGCGGGAGGCAGAGCTCCTACGAGCAGTACGTC.

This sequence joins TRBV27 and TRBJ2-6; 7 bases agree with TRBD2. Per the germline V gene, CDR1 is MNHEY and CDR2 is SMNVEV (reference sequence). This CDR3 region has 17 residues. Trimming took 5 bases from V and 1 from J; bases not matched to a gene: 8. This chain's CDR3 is CASSPRGEYSGANVLTF. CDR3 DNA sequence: TGTGCCAGCAGTCCCCGGGGGGAATATTCTGGGGCCAACGTCCTGACTTTC.

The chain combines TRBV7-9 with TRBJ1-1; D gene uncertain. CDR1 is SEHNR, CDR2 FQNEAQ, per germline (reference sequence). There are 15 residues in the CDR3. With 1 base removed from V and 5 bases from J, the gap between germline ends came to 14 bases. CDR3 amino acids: CASSLGPFVRTEAFF. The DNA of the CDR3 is TGTGCCAGCAGCTTAGGGCCCTTCGTTCGGACTGAAGCTTTCTTT.

The DNA of the CDR3 is TGCAGCGCTAACGCGGGACTAGCGGAAGAGACCCAGTACTTC. This gives the protein CSANAGLAEETQYF. This sequence joins TRBV29-1 and TRBJ2-5, with 11 bases fitting TRBD2. CDR1 SQVTM and CDR2 ANQGSEA come from the germline V gene. The J segment lost 3 bases and the V segment lost 7 bases, leaving 7 bases of the junction unmatched. The CDR3 loop spans 14 amino acids.

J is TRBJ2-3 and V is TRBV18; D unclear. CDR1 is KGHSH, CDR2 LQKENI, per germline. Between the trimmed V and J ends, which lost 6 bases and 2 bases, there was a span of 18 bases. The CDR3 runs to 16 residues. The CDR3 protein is CASSRTGRSNTDTQYF. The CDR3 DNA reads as TGTGCCAGCTCCCGAACGGGCAGGAGCAACACAGATACGCAGTATTTT.

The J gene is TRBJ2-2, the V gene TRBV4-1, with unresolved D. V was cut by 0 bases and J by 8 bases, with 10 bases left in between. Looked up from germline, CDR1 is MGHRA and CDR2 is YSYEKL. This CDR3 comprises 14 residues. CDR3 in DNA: TGCGCCAGCAGCCAAGAAGTGTTGTCGGGGGAGCTGTTTTTT. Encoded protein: CASSQEVLSGELFF.

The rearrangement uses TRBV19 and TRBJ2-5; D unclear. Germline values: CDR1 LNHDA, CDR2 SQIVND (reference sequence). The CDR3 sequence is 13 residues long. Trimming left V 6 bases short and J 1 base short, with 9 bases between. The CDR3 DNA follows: TGTGCCAGTAGGCAAAGAGGCCAAGAGACCCAGTACTTC. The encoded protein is CASRQRGQETQYF.

CDR3 region: CASSITGGTEAFF. The CDR3 coding sequence is TGTGCCAGTAGTATCACAGGGGGCACTGAAGCTTTCTTT. The rearrangement uses TRBV19 and TRBJ1-1; 8 nucleotides agree with TRBD1. The CDR3 extends over 13 amino acids. Germline values: CDR1 LNHDA, CDR2 SQIVND (reference sequence). V lost 3 bases and J lost 4; bases outside the gene matches: 1.

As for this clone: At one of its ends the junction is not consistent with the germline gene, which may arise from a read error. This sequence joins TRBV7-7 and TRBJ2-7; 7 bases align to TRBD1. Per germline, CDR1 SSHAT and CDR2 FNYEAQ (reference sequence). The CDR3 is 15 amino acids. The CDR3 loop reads CASSQQSTGINEQYF. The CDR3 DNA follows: TGTGCTAGCAGCCAACAGTCGACAGGGATCAACGAGCAGTACTTC.

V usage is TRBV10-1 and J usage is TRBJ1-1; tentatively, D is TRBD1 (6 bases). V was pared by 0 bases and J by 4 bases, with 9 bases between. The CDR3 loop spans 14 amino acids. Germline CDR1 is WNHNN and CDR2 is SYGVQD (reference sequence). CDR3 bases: TGCGCCAGCAGTGAGTCGAGGGGGATCACTGAAGCTTTCTTT. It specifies CASSESRGITEAFF.